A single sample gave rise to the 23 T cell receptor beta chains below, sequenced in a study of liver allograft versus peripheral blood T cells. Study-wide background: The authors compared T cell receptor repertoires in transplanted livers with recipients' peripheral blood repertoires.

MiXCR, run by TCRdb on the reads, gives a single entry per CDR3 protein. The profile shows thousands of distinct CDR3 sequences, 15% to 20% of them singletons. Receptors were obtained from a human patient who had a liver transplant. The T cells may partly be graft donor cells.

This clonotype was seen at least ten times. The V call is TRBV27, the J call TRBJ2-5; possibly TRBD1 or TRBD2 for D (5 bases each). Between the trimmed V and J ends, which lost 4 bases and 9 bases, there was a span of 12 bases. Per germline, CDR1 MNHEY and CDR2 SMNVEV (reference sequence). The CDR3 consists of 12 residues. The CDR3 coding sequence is TGTGCCAGCAGTTGGGGTATGGGGGCCCAGTACTTC. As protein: CASSWGMGAQYF.

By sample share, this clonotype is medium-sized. CDR3 bases: TGTGCCAGCAGCCTTAGCGGGAGAAATGAGCAGTTCTTC. Encoded protein: CASSLSGRNEQFF. This chain links TRBV27 with TRBJ2-1, with 9 positions matching TRBD2. Trimming at V came to 6 bases and at J to 7 bases, leaving 4 bases not matched to a gene. This CDR3 spans 13 amino acids. Looked up from germline, CDR1 is MNHEY and CDR2 is SMNVEV (reference sequence).

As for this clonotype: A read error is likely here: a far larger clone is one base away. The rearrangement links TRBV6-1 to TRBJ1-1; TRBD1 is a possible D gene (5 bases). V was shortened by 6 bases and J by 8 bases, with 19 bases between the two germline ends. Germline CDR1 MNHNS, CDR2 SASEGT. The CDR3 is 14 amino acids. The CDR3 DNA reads TGTGCCAGCAGCTTCGGGACTGGGGCCATGGAAGCTTTCTTT. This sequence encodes CASSFGTGAMEAFF.

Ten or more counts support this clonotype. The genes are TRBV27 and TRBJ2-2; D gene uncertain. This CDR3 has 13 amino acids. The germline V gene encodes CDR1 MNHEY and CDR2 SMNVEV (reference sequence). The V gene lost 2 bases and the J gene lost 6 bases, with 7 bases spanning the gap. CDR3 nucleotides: TGTGCCAGCAGTTTAGCATCCGCCGGGGAGCTGTTTTTT. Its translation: CASSLASAGELFF.

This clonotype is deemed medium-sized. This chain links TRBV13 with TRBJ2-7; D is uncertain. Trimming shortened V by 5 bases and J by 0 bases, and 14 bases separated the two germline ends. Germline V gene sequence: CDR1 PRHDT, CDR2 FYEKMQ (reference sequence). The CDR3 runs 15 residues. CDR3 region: CASSASGKSSYEQYF. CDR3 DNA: TGTGCCAGCAGCGCCAGTGGGAAGAGCTCCTACGAGCAGTACTTC.

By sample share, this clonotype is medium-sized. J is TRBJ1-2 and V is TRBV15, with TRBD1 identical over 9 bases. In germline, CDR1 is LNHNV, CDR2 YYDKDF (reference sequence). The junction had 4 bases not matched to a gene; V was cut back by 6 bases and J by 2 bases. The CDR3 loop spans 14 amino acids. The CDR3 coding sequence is TGTGCCACCAGAACGACAGGGGGAAACTATGGCTACACCTTC. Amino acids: CATRTTGGNYGYTF. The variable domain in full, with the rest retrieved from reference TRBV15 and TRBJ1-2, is DAMVIQNPRYQVTQFGKPVTLSCSQTLNHNVMYWYQQKSSQAPKLLFHYYDKDFNNEADTPDNFQSRRPNTSFCFLDIRSPGLGDTAMYLCATRTTGGNYGYTFGSGTRLTVV.

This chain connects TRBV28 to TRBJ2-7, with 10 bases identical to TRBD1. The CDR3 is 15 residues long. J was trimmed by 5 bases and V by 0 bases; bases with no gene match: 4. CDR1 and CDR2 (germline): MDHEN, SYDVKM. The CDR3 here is CASSLWGQGKNEQYF. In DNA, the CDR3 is TGTGCCAGCAGTTTATGGGGACAGGGGAAAAACGAGCAGTACTTC.

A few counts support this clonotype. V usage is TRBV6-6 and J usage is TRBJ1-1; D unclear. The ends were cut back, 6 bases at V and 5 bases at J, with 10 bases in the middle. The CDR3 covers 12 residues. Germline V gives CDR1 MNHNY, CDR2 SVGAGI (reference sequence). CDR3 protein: CASRKPETEAFF. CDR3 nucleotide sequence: TGTGCCAGCAGAAAGCCCGAGACTGAAGCTTTCTTT.

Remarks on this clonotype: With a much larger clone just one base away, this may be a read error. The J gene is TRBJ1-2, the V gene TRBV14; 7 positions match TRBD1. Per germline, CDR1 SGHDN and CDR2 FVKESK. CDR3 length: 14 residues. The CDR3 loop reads CASSRDRANYDYTF. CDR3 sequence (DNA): TGTGCCAGCAGCCGGGACAGAGCTAACTATGACTACACCTTC.

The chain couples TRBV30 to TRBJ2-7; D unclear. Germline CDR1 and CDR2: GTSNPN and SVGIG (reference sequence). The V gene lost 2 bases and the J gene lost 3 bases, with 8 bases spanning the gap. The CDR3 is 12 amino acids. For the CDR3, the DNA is TGTGCCTGGAGTAAGACACACTACGAGCAGTACTTC. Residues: CAWSKTHYEQYF.

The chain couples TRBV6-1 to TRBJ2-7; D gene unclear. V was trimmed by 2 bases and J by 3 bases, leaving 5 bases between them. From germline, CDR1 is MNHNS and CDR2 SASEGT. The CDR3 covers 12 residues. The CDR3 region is CASSEIDYEQYF. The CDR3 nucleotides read TGTGCCAGCAGTGAAATCGACTACGAGCAGTACTTC.

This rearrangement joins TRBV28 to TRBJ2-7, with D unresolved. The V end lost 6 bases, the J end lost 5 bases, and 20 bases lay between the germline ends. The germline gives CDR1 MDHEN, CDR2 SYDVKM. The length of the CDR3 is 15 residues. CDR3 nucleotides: TGTGCCAGCAGCTGGTCCGAAAAACCGGCGGACGAGCAGTACTTC. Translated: CASSWSEKPADEQYF.

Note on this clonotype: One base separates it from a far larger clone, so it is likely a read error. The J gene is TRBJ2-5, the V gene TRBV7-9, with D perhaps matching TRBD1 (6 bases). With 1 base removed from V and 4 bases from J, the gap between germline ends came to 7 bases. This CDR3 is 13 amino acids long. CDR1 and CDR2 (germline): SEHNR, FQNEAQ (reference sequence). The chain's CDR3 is CASSLGGPETQYF. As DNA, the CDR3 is TGTGCCAGCAGCTTAGGGGGGCCAGAGACCCAGTACTTC.

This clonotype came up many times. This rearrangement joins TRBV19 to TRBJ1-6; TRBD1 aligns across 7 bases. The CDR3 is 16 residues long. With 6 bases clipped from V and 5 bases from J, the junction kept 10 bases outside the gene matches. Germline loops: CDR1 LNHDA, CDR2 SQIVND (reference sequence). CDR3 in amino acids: CASRQGPRRDNSPLHF. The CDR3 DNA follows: TGTGCCAGTAGACAGGGGCCCCGCCGTGATAATTCACCCCTCCACTTT.

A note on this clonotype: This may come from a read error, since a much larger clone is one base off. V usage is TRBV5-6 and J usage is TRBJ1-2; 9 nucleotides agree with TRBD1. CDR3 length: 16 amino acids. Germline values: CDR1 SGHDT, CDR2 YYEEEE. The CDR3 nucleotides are TGTGCCATCAGCTTTCGCCCGGGACAGGGTTACTATGGCTACACCTTC. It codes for CAISFRPGQGYYGYTF.

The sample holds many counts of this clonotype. CDR3 protein: CASISGAANTEAFF. CDR3 DNA sequence: TGTGCCAGTATTTCAGGGGCCGCGAACACTGAAGCTTTCTTT. The chain couples TRBV27 to TRBJ1-1; TRBD1 is a possible D gene (6 bases). Trimming left V 9 bases short and J 1 base short, with 15 bases between. This CDR3 spans 14 amino acids. Germline V gene lookup returns CDR1 MNHEY and CDR2 SMNVEV (reference sequence).

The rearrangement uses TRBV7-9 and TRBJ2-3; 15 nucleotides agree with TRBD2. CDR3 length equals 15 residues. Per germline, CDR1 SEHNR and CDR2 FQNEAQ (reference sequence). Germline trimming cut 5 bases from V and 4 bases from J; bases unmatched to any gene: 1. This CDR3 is CASSRTSGGADTQYF. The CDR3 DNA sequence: TGTGCCAGCAGCCGGACTAGCGGGGGGGCAGATACGCAGTATTTT.

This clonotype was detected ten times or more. The CDR3 DNA follows: TGCAGCGTCCCGGAGGAGCGTACCCATAACTATGGCTACACCTTC. This gives the protein CSVPEERTHNYGYTF. The genes are TRBV29-1 and TRBJ1-2; D is undetermined. The germline V gene has CDR1 SQVTM and CDR2 ANQGSEA. The CDR3 runs to 15 residues. V was trimmed by 6 bases and J by 1 base, leaving 18 bases between them.

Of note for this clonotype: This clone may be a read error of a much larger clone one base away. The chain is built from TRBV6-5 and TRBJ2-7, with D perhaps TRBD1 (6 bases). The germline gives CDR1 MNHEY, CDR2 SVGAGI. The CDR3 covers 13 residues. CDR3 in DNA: TGTGCCAGCAGTTACTCCGGGACACACGAGCAGTGCTTC. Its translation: CASSYSGTHEQCF.

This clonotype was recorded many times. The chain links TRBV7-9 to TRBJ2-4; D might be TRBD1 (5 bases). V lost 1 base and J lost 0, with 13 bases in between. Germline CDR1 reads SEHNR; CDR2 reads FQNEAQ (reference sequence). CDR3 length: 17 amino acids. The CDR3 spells CASSLDRQSLAKNIQYF. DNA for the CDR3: TGTGCCAGCAGCTTAGACCGACAGAGCTTAGCCAAAAACATTCAGTACTTC.

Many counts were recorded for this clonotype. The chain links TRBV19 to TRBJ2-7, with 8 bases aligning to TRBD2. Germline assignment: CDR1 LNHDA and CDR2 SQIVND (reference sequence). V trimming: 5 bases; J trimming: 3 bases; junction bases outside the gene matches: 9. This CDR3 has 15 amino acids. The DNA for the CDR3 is TGTGCCAGTAGTCCTTTTTCGGGAGGGCTCTACGAGCAGTACTTC. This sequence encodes CASSPFSGGLYEQYF.

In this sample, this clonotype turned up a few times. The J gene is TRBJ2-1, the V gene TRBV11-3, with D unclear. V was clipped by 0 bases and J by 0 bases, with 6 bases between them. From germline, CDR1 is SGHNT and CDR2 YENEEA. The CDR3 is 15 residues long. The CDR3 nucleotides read TGTGCCAGCAGCTTAGACGGGTCCTCCTACAATGAGCAGTTCTTC. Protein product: CASSLDGSSYNEQFF.

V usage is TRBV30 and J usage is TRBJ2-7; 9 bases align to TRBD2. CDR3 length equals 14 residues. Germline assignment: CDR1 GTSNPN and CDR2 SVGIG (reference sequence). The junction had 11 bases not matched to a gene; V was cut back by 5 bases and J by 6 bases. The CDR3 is CAWLTEAGGGEQYF. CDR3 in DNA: TGTGCCTGGCTAACGGAAGCGGGAGGAGGCGAGCAGTACTTC.